The 19 T cell receptor beta chains reported below all come from one sample, sequenced in a study of cytomegalovirus exposure and HLA in healthy donors. Primers included in the PCR were 60 Vbeta and 13 Jbeta primers. The repertoire was sequenced with immunoSEQ multiplex PCR; TCRdb's copy has only in-frame clones and lacks some. The sample includes about 130,000 clones, roughly 82% of them seen just once. The sequencing sample was made of PBMCs. The source of these receptors is a man over 45 in good health and CMV-seronegative.

In this sample, this clone turned up once. The rearrangement links TRBV5-6 to TRBJ2-7; D is perhaps TRBD1 (5 bases). The CDR3 covers 14 residues. Germline V lookup: CDR1 SGHDT, CDR2 YYEEEE. The V and J ends lost 1 base and 3 bases respectively, with 11 bases between them. The CDR3 region is CASSLPDSVYEQYF. The DNA for the CDR3 is TGTGCCAGCAGCTTGCCCGACAGCGTCTACGAGCAGTACTTC.

The chain combines TRBV9 with TRBJ2-5; D is perhaps TRBD2 (5 bases). The germline gives CDR1 SGDLS, CDR2 YYNGEE. V shed 4 bases and J shed 2 bases, with 12 bases lying between them. This CDR3 is 14 amino acids long. In DNA form, the CDR3 reads TGTGCCAGCAGCTTCGGACGGGGACAAGAGACCCAGTACTTC. Translated, it gives CASSFGRGQETQYF.

This chain links TRBV2 with TRBJ1-2; tentative D call: TRBD1 (5 bases). This CDR3 comprises 14 residues. The V end lost 9 bases, the J end lost 5 bases, and 19 bases lay between the germline ends. The germline V gene encodes CDR1 SNHLY and CDR2 FYNNEI. This CDR3 is CASGGGLGAYGYTF. CDR3 coding DNA: TGTGCCAGTGGTGGTGGGTTAGGGGCTTATGGCTACACCTTC.

The V call is TRBV6-1, the J call TRBJ1-2; D call uncertain. V was clipped by 2 bases and J by 3 bases, with 13 bases between them. Germline V gene lookup returns CDR1 MNHNS and CDR2 SASEGT. There are 15 residues in the CDR3. The CDR3 bases are TGTGCCAGCAGTGAAATCTACACCGCGGACTATGGCTACACCTTC. Protein product: CASSEIYTADYGYTF.

The chain couples TRBV4-1 to TRBJ2-7; D is undetermined. The CDR3 consists of 16 residues. Germline assignment: CDR1 MGHRA and CDR2 YSYEKL. Trimming pared 2 bases from V and 3 bases from J, leaving 17 bases between. In DNA, the CDR3 is TGCGCCAGCAGCCAATCCCCCTCCAACAACTACTACGAGCAGTACTTC. This sequence encodes CASSQSPSNNYYEQYF.

V gene TRBV5-6 combines with J gene TRBJ1-4; D is perhaps TRBD1 (5 bases). The CDR3 spans 15 residues. V was clipped by 4 bases and J by 2 bases, with 12 bases between them. The germline V gene has CDR1 SGHDT and CDR2 YYEEEE. The CDR3 coding sequence is TGTGCCAGCAGCCCCCAGGGAAGCACTAATGAAAAACTGTTTTTT. Protein sequence: CASSPQGSTNEKLFF.

This chain links TRBV10-2 with TRBJ1-4, with 9 nucleotides matching TRBD1. Germline trimming cut 6 bases from V and 6 bases from J; bases unmatched to any gene: 8. Germline-derived CDR1 and CDR2 are WSHSY and SAAADI. The CDR3 has 15 residues. The CDR3 bases are TGCGCCAGCAGAGACCTGACAGGGGGGGATGAAAAACTGTTTTTT. Residues: CASRDLTGGDEKLFF.

This chain uses TRBV15 with TRBJ1-4; D remains unclear. V dropped 2 bases and J dropped 3 bases, with 19 bases sitting between them. From germline, CDR1 is LNHNV and CDR2 YYDKDF (reference sequence). The CDR3 has 18 amino acids. The chain's CDR3 is CATSRSRVGVGANEKLFF. The CDR3 coding sequence is TGTGCCACCAGCAGATCTAGGGTCGGGGTTGGAGCTAATGAAAAACTGTTTTTT.

This chain connects TRBV19 to TRBJ1-4; D is unresolved. The germline V gene has CDR1 LNHDA and CDR2 SQIVND (reference sequence). The CDR3 runs to 13 residues. V was shortened by 3 bases and J by 7 bases, with 9 bases between the two germline ends. As DNA, the CDR3 is TGTGCCAGTAGTATGCTGCAGGTTGAAAAACTGTTTTTT. Translated, it gives CASSMLQVEKLFF.

DNA of the CDR3: TGTGCCAGCCGACAGGGACTTCAAGAGACCCAGTACTTC. Its translation: CASRQGLQETQYF. The chain employs TRBV2 and TRBJ2-5, with D possibly matching TRBD1 (7 bases). CDR3 length equals 13 residues. In germline, CDR1 is SNHLY, CDR2 FYNNEI. The V end lost 8 bases, the J end lost 2 bases, and 12 bases lay between the germline ends.

This chain links TRBV9 with TRBJ1-1; 8 bases fit TRBD1. CDR3 size: 14 residues. CDR1 and CDR2 (germline): SGDLS, YYNGEE. V gave up 2 bases and J gave up 1 base; unmatched junction bases: 1. CDR3 region: CASSVGTGNTEAFF. The CDR3 DNA reads TGTGCCAGCAGCGTTGGGACAGGGAACACTGAAGCTTTCTTT.

In this sample, this clone turned up once. V gene TRBV5-1 combines with J gene TRBJ2-5, with 10 bases identical to TRBD2. The last part of the DNA fits TRBJ2-7 better; the J call may be wrong. Germline CDR1 and CDR2: SGHRS and YFSETQ. The CDR3 consists of 14 residues. As DNA, the CDR3 is TGCGCCAGCAGCTTGAGCGGGGGGGACTACGAGCAGTACTTC. It is translated as CASSLSGGDYEQYF.

The gene calls are TRBV2 and TRBJ2-6, with 8 positions matching TRBD1. Germline CDR1 and CDR2: SNHLY and FYNNEI. The CDR3 runs to 15 residues. Trimming at V came to 7 bases and at J to 3 bases, leaving 5 bases not matched to a gene. This CDR3 reads CASNQGAGGANVLTF. Written as DNA, the CDR3 is TGTGCCAGCAATCAGGGGGCGGGTGGGGCCAACGTCCTGACTTTC.

The chain joins TRBV7-9 to TRBJ2-1; TRBD1 agrees at 7 bases. V was clipped by 4 bases and J by 3 bases; unmatched bases: 0. CDR3 length equals 13 residues. Germline CDR1 and CDR2: SEHNR and FQNEAQ (reference sequence). This CDR3 is CASSWTGYNEQFF. In DNA form, the CDR3 reads TGTGCCAGCAGCTGGACAGGCTACAATGAGCAGTTCTTC. Variable domain in full (rest from reference TRBV7-9 and TRBJ2-1): DTGVSQNPRHKITKRGQNVTFRCDPISEHNRLYWYRQTLGQGPEFLTYFQNEAQLEKSRLLSDRFSAERPKGSFSTLEIQRTEQGDSAMYLCASSWTGYNEQFFGPGTRLTVL.

The chain employs TRBV7-6 and TRBJ2-5, with D perhaps TRBD1 (5 bases). Germline V CDR1 and CDR2: SGHVS, FNYEAQ. This CDR3 has 12 amino acids. The V end lost 8 bases, the J end lost 7 bases, and 14 bases lay between the germline ends. The CDR3 loop reads CASLSFRGTQYF. CDR3 DNA: TGTGCCAGCCTAAGTTTTAGGGGGACCCAGTACTTC.

This rearrangement joins TRBV19 to TRBJ2-7; the match to TRBD1 covers 10 bases. V dropped 5 bases and J dropped 2; count of bases not matched to a gene: 6. The CDR3 runs 15 residues. The germline gives CDR1 LNHDA, CDR2 SQIVND (reference sequence). CDR3 sequence: CASSAWTGGTYEQYF. The CDR3 DNA follows: TGTGCCAGTAGTGCCTGGACAGGGGGGACCTACGAGCAGTACTTC.

The chain links TRBV7-6 to TRBJ1-4; D uncertain. Deletions cut 1 base from V and 0 bases from J, with 6 bases between. The CDR3 covers 15 residues. Germline CDR1 reads SGHVS; CDR2 reads FNYEAQ. In nucleotides, the CDR3 is TGTGCCAGCAGCTTAGGTTCTGCAACTAATGAAAAACTGTTTTTT. The encoded protein is CASSLGSATNEKLFF.

The chain couples TRBV5-1 to TRBJ1-1; 8 nucleotides line up with TRBD1. From germline, CDR1 is SGHRS and CDR2 YFSETQ. The ends lost 4 bases at V and 4 bases at J; junction bases unmatched: 15. There are 17 residues in the CDR3. The CDR3 nucleotides are TGCGCCAGCAGCCTTGACAGGGGCCACTTTTCGGGCACTGAAGCTTTCTTT. Amino acid sequence: CASSLDRGHFSGTEAFF. Combining the CDR3 with reference TRBV5-1 and TRBJ1-1 gives the whole variable domain KAGVTQTPRYLIKTRGQQVTLSCSPISGHRSVSWYQQTPGQGLQFLFEYFSETQRNKGNFPGRFSGRQFSNSRSEMNVSTLELGDSALYLCASSLDRGHFSGTEAFFGQGTRLTVV.

J is TRBJ2-2 and V is TRBV11-2; D not certain. This CDR3 spans 14 amino acids. V dropped 2 bases and J dropped 6 bases, with 10 bases sitting between them. Germline CDR1 reads SGHAT; CDR2 reads FQNNGV. The chain's CDR3 is CASSLYNDAGELFF. DNA for the CDR3: TGTGCCAGCAGCTTATACAATGATGCCGGGGAGCTGTTTTTT.